Presented here are 7 T cell receptor beta chains from one specimen sequenced in a study of blood T cell repertoires in COVID-19. Sequencing used immunoSEQ multiplex PCR; TCRdb keeps in-frame clones, though not all of them. The profile shows fewer than 250,000 clones, approximately 80% of them singletons. The specimen was peripheral blood. Every receptor here comes from a man aged 25-45 years with active or convalescent COVID-19.

V is TRBV5-1 and J is TRBJ2-5; 12 positions agree with TRBD2. CDR3 length: 16 amino acids. Germline V lookup: CDR1 SGHRS, CDR2 YFSETQ. Trimming removed 0 bases from V and 3 bases from J; junction bases left unmatched: 3. The DNA for the CDR3 is TGCGCCAGCAGCTTGGGGGCTAGCGGGAGGGAAGAGACCCAGTACTTC. Its protein product is CASSLGASGREETQYF.

The rearrangement links TRBV4-3 to TRBJ1-4, with a weak D call TRBD1 (6 bases). V was trimmed by 0 bases and J by 7 bases, leaving 15 bases between them. Germline CDR1 reads LGHNA; CDR2 reads YSLEER. This CDR3 has 16 residues. In DNA, the CDR3 is TGCGCCAGCAGCCAAGATCTATCAGGGGAGGGTGAAAAACTGTTTTTT. This translates into CASSQDLSGEGEKLFF.

The chain employs TRBV5-6 and TRBJ1-6; 8 bases match TRBD1. Germline CDR1 reads SGHDT; CDR2 reads YYEEEE. Losses at the gene ends were 4 bases for V and 10 bases for J; bases not matched to a gene: 7. The CDR3 length is 14 residues. The CDR3 sequence: CASSKRTGNSPLHF. For the CDR3, the DNA is TGTGCCAGCAGCAAAAGGACAGGGAACTCACCCCTCCACTTT.

The chain links TRBV5-1 to TRBJ1-1; 9 nucleotides line up with TRBD1. Germline assignment: CDR1 SGHRS and CDR2 YFSETQ. The CDR3 totals 13 residues. V gave up 0 bases and J gave up 11 bases; unmatched junction bases: 5. The CDR3 here is CASSLEGTGWAFF. The CDR3 DNA follows: TGCGCCAGCAGCTTGGAAGGGACAGGGTGGGCTTTCTTT.

The V call is TRBV5-1, the J call TRBJ1-5; maybe TRBD1 (5 bases). Germline loops: CDR1 SGHRS, CDR2 YFSETQ. Trimming left V 2 bases short and J 0 bases short, with 9 bases between. This CDR3 region has 15 residues. CDR3 nucleotides: TGCGCCAGCAGCTTCACAGGAGATAGCAATCAGCCCCAGCATTTT. Translated, it gives CASSFTGDSNQPQHF.

The chain employs TRBV11-2 and TRBJ2-7; TRBD2 might be the D (6 bases). This CDR3 has 14 residues. Germline V lookup: CDR1 SGHAT, CDR2 FQNNGV. V lost 0 bases, J lost 5 bases, and 11 bases lay in between. The CDR3 DNA reads as TGTGCCAGCAGCTTAGAGCGGGGTTCCCACGAGCAGTACTTC. Protein: CASSLERGSHEQYF.

This clone has a single count. This rearrangement joins TRBV7-9 to TRBJ2-7; TRBD2 agrees at 11 bases. Germline-derived CDR1 and CDR2 are SEHNR and FQNEAQ (reference sequence). There are 16 residues in the CDR3. Trimming took 3 bases from V and 3 from J; bases not matched to a gene: 7. Written as DNA, the CDR3 is TGTGCCAGCAGCTTCCGACTAGCGGGGACCGTCTACGAGCAGTACTTC. Protein product: CASSFRLAGTVYEQYF. Looking up the rest from reference TRBV7-9 and TRBJ2-7 gives the full variable domain: DTGVSQNPRHKITKRGQNVTFRCDPISEHNRLYWYRQTLGQGPEFLTYFQNEAQLEKSRLLSDRFSAERPKGSFSTLEIQRTEQGDSAMYLCASSFRLAGTVYEQYFGPGTRLTVT.